The TCR beta chain described here comes from a study of regulatory T cells in long-lasting Graves disease. Study-level findings and limits: Patients with persistent Graves' had lower TCR diversity than newly diagnosed patients.

Construction of the TCR beta libraries employed iRepertoire HTBI primers in conjunction with Arm-PCR of CDR3 regions. In TCRdb, the multiplex PCR reads were re-called with MiXCR into one record per CDR3 protein. The data hold approximately 350,000 distinct CDR3 sequences, with around 15% observed a single time. Germline-derived CDR1 and CDR2 are SGDLS and YYNGEE. The CDR3 extends over 15 amino acids. With 3 bases clipped from V and 4 bases from J, the junction kept 7 bases outside the gene matches. Documented time point: newly diagnosed GD, antithyroid drugs for less than 3 months. Extracted PBMC RNA gave rise to the TCR library. A remark on this clonotype: Its target is not known.

This same sample was also part of a study on T cells in Graves' hyperthyroidism and ophthalmopathy. As that study records: The HTBI primer set was used in a first-round RT-PCR of the TCR CDR3.

The rearrangement uses TRBV9 and TRBJ2-7; 10 nucleotides align to TRBD1. The clonotype comes from a woman under 30 with Graves disease. Sample: peripheral blood mononuclear cells (PBMCs), taken at new diagnosis, from a patient treated with antithyroid drugs. The CDR3 DNA follows: TGTGCCAGCAGCGGAGCCACGGGACAGGGGTACGAGCAGTACTTC. Translated, it gives CASSGATGQGYEQYF.